Below, 20 T cell receptor beta chains from the same sample are listed, as sequenced in a study of blood T cell repertoires in COVID-19. Only in-frame clones appear in the TCRdb table, and some are missing; sequencing was by immunoSEQ multiplex PCR. Of 60,000 to 75,000 clones in the sample, roughly 85% were seen once. Source material: peripheral blood. The source is a human donor in a cohort sampled during active COVID-19.

The J gene is TRBJ2-5, the V gene TRBV7-8; 10 bases are a match to TRBD1. V lost 5 bases to trimming and J lost 5 bases; unmatched junction nucleotides: 5. The CDR3 totals 14 residues. Germline-derived CDR1 and CDR2 are SGHVS and FQNEAQ. Here the CDR3 reads CASSPWTGGETQYF. CDR3 DNA: TGTGCCAGCAGCCCCTGGACAGGGGGGGAGACCCAGTACTTC.

The chain uses TRBV6-5 and TRBJ1-5; 7 bases align to TRBD1. V lost 10 bases to trimming and J lost 2 bases; unmatched junction nucleotides: 5. The CDR3 has 13 residues. Per germline, CDR1 MNHEY and CDR2 SVGAGI. The CDR3 DNA reads TGTGCCACACGAAGGGGGCGCAATCAGCCCCAGCATTTT. It is translated as CATRRGRNQPQHF.

This sequence joins TRBV7-2 and TRBJ2-3, with 12 bases matching TRBD2. CDR1 is SGHTA, CDR2 FQGNSA, per germline. The length of the CDR3 is 15 residues. Trimming at V came to 4 bases and at J to 5 bases, leaving 4 bases not matched to a gene. CDR3 coding DNA: TGTGCCAGCAGCTCATGGACTAGCGGGGTAGATACGCAGTATTTT. As protein: CASSSWTSGVDTQYF.

This chain links TRBV15 with TRBJ1-5; TRBD1 agrees at 10 bases. The CDR3 loop spans 14 amino acids. From germline, CDR1 is LNHNV and CDR2 YYDKDF (reference sequence). V lost 5 bases, J lost 2 bases, and 0 bases stayed unmatched. DNA of the CDR3: TGTGCCACCAGCGGGACAGGGGGCAATCAGCCCCAGCATTTT. Its translation: CATSGTGGNQPQHF.

The V gene is TRBV6-5, the J gene TRBJ1-5; possible D gene TRBD1, 6 bases. Trimming removed 6 bases from V and 3 bases from J, with 15 bases in between. The CDR3 is made up of 15 amino acids. Germline CDR1 is MNHEY and CDR2 is SVGAGI. CDR3 sequence: CASSTGTSNNQPQHF. Written as DNA, the CDR3 is TGTGCCAGCAGCACCGGGACAAGTAACAATCAGCCCCAGCATTTT.

This clone was seen only once. V and J are TRBV5-1 and TRBJ2-2, with D perhaps TRBD1 (5 bases). This CDR3 is 13 amino acids long. The germline V gene has CDR1 SGHRS and CDR2 YFSETQ. V dropped 4 bases and J dropped 3 bases, with 7 bases sitting between them. The CDR3 reads CASSRRDTGELFF. CDR3 DNA: TGCGCCAGCAGCCGCAGGGACACCGGGGAGCTGTTTTTT.

This chain links TRBV5-4 with TRBJ2-7, with 8 positions matching TRBD1. CDR3 length: 15 amino acids. V lost 5 bases to trimming and J lost 6 bases; unmatched junction nucleotides: 13. The germline V gene encodes CDR1 SGHNT and CDR2 YYREEE (reference sequence). The chain's CDR3 is CASRSDHRGSAEQYF. The CDR3 region has the DNA TGTGCCAGCAGATCGGACCACAGGGGGTCGGCCGAGCAGTACTTC.

This chain connects TRBV5-1 to TRBJ2-7; D call uncertain. Trimming stripped 7 bases from V and 1 base from J, with 12 bases between. The CDR3 has 13 residues. Germline-derived CDR1 and CDR2 are SGHRS and YFSETQ. This CDR3 reads CASAQVVSYEQYF. The DNA for the CDR3 is TGCGCCAGCGCCCAGGTCGTGTCCTACGAGCAGTACTTC.

The rearrangement joins TRBV30 to TRBJ2-7; D possibly corresponds to TRBD2 (6 bases). V was clipped by 3 bases and J by 5 bases, with 14 bases between them. This CDR3 region has 13 residues. CDR1 and CDR2 from the germline V gene are GTSNPN and SVGIG (reference sequence). The CDR3 protein is CAWRERESNEQYF. The CDR3 bases are TGTGCCTGGAGAGAACGGGAGTCCAACGAGCAGTACTTC.

V is TRBV3-1 (or the pseudogene TRBV3-2) and J is TRBJ1-6; D is ambiguous. There are 13 residues in the CDR3. Germline loops: CDR1 LGHDT, CDR2 YNNKEL (reference sequence). Trimming took 0 bases from V and 11 from J, leaving 8 bases between them. The CDR3 loop reads CASSQEWEAPLHF. Written as DNA, the CDR3 is TGTGCCAGCAGCCAAGAATGGGAGGCACCCCTCCACTTT.

In its sample, this clone was seen a few times. J is TRBJ1-5 and V is TRBV20-1; D possibly corresponds to TRBD1 (5 bases). V was pared by 4 bases and J by 0 bases, with 16 bases between. The CDR3 has 16 amino acids. In germline, CDR1 is DFQATT, CDR2 SNEGSKA (reference sequence). The CDR3 DNA reads TGCAGTGCTATTGAGGGTGGGGCTTTTAGCAATCAGCCCCAGCATTTT. Translating it yields CSAIEGGAFSNQPQHF.

V is TRBV4-3 and J is TRBJ1-2; TRBD1 aligns across 7 bases. The CDR3 contains 19 residues. Germline V gives CDR1 LGHNA, CDR2 YSLEER. Germline trimming cut 0 bases from V and 2 bases from J; bases unmatched to any gene: 15. CDR3 sequence reads: CASSQDQSWLRRGNYGYTF. The CDR3 DNA sequence: TGCGCCAGCAGCCAAGATCAGAGCTGGCTGCGCAGGGGGAACTATGGCTACACCTTC.

The chain recombines TRBV20-1 with TRBJ2-7, with D perhaps TRBD1 (5 bases). The germline V gene encodes CDR1 DFQATT and CDR2 SNEGSKA (reference sequence). Trimming shortened V by 2 bases and J by 5 bases, and 7 bases separated the two germline ends. This CDR3 has 11 amino acids. The CDR3 coding sequence is TGCAGTGCTAGAAGGGGCAACGAGCAGTACTTC. As protein: CSARRGNEQYF.

J is TRBJ2-1 and V is TRBV4-1; the D gene is possibly TRBD1 (5 bases). There are 15 residues in the CDR3. The germline V gene encodes CDR1 MGHRA and CDR2 YSYEKL. V dropped 4 bases and J dropped 6 bases, with 16 bases sitting between them. CDR3 nucleotide sequence: TGCGCCAGCAGCCCTAACCCCAGGGTTCCCAATGAGCAGTTCTTC. It is translated as CASSPNPRVPNEQFF.

V gene TRBV10-3 combines with J gene TRBJ2-7, with a possible D match to TRBD2 (7 bases). Trimming removed 7 bases from V and 0 bases from J, with 10 bases in between. CDR1 ENHRY and CDR2 SYGVKD come from the germline V gene. The CDR3 sequence is 13 residues long. The CDR3, as DNA: TGTGCCATCACGGGGGGCCCCTCCTACGAGCAGTACTTC. This gives the protein CAITGGPSYEQYF.

The rearrangement joins TRBV3-1 (or the pseudogene TRBV3-2) to TRBJ2-5, with 10 bases aligning to TRBD1. This CDR3 spans 13 amino acids. Unmatched junction bases numbered 1, after V lost 4 bases and J lost 5 bases. Germline values: CDR1 LGHDT, CDR2 YNNKEL (reference sequence). The chain's CDR3 is CASSLGQGETQYF. CDR3 in DNA: TGTGCCAGCAGCCTGGGACAGGGGGAGACCCAGTACTTC.

J is TRBJ1-1 and V is TRBV25-1, with 7 nucleotides matching TRBD1. This CDR3 contains 16 residues. Germline V gene lookup returns CDR1 MGHDK and CDR2 SYGVNS. Unmatched junction bases numbered 9, after V lost 5 bases and J lost 0 bases. CDR3 coding DNA: TGTGCCAGCAGTCCCGACAGGGCTCCCATGAACACTGAAGCTTTCTTT. This encodes CASSPDRAPMNTEAFF. The entire variable domain, with the rest obtained from reference TRBV25-1 and TRBJ1-1, is as follows: EADIYQTPRYLVIGTGKKITLECSQTMGHDKMYWYQQDPGMELHLIHYSYGVNSTEKGDLSSESTVSRIRTEHFPLTLESARPSHTSQYLCASSPDRAPMNTEAFFGQGTRLTVV.

In nucleotides, the CDR3 is TGCGCCAGCAGCGAGGGAAATCTGGGACAGCCCCAGCATTTT. Protein sequence: CASSEGNLGQPQHF. The J gene is TRBJ1-5, the V gene TRBV5-1; no reliable D call. V lost 4 bases to trimming and J lost 7 bases, with 15 bases between them. From germline, CDR1 is SGHRS and CDR2 YFSETQ. This CDR3 is built from 14 residues.

V usage is TRBV5-6 and J usage is TRBJ1-6; possibly TRBD1 for D (5 bases). Deletions cut 4 bases from V and 14 bases from J, with 25 bases between. The germline V gene encodes CDR1 SGHDT and CDR2 YYEEEE. The CDR3 covers 16 residues. CDR3: CASSAFLSGGARALHF. CDR3 nucleotides: TGTGCCAGCAGCGCTTTCCTCTCGGGGGGTGCCCGGGCCCTCCACTTT.

The J gene is TRBJ1-4, the V gene TRBV15; TRBD1 agrees at 7 bases. In germline, CDR1 is LNHNV, CDR2 YYDKDF (reference sequence). CDR3 length: 13 residues. Trimming took 4 bases from V and 8 from J; bases not matched to a gene: 4. The CDR3 protein is CATSNRGGEKLFF. The CDR3 region has the DNA TGTGCCACCAGCAACAGGGGAGGAGAAAAACTGTTTTTT.